Listed below are T cell receptor beta chains from one sample, sequenced in a study of beta chain features in type 1 diabetes. Repertoires were generated with immunoSEQ multiplex PCR, while TCRdb's copy carries only in-frame clones and drops some. The table includes some 190,000 clones, approximately 7.8% detected once. Sequenced material: central memory CD4+ T cells from blood. The receptor set was obtained from a woman aged 40 to 50 with type 1 diabetes. The CDR3 runs from the conserved cysteine through the conserved F or W. D genes are given only for firm matches. Part of the rows lack a size; the others show once, few, many or a class for expanded clones.

TRBV6-5	TRBJ2-7	TRBD1	.	CASSVRTGNEQYF	TGTGCCAGCAGTGTTAGGACAGGGAACGAGCAGTACTTC
TRBV5-1	TRBJ2-7	.	.	CASNQGYNEQYF	TGCGCCAGCAATCAGGGTTACAACGAGCAGTACTTC
TRBV7-2	TRBJ2-7	.	.	CASSQDPTYEQYF	TGTGCCAGCAGCCAGGATCCGACCTACGAGCAGTACTTC
TRBV27	TRBJ1-4	TRBD1	few	CASSLTGTGLNEKLFF	TGTGCCAGCAGTTTAACCGGGACAGGCCTCAATGAAAAACTGTTTTTT
TRBV30	TRBJ1-1	TRBD1	few	CAWSVRTGWFKAEAFF	TGTGCCTGGAGTGTACGGACAGGGTGGTTCAAGGCTGAAGCTTTCTTT
TRBV7-3	TRBJ2-1	TRBD2	few	CASSLYRGPGLLEAGGNEQFF	TGTGCCAGCAGCTTATATCGAGGACCCGGGCTACTAGAAGCGGGAGGTAATGAGCAGTTCTTC
TRBV13	TRBJ1-5	.	.	CASSFGASPNQPQHF	TGTGCCAGCAGCTTCGGAGCTTCCCCTAATCAGCCCCAGCATTTT
TRBV7-2	TRBJ2-1	.	few	CASSFTDEQFF	TGTGCCAGCAGCTTCACGGATGAGCAGTTCTTC
TRBV7-2	TRBJ2-5	TRBD1	.	CASSKPRGLETQYF	TGTGCCAGCAGCAAACCCAGGGGGTTAGAGACCCAGTACTTC
TRBV25-1	TRBJ2-1	TRBD1	few	CASQGQGAKNEQFF	TGTGCCAGCCAGGGACAGGGGGCGAAGAATGAGCAGTTCTTC
TRBV18	TRBJ2-3	.	few	CASSPPGRSGTQYF	TGTGCCAGCTCACCACCGGGGAGGTCTGGTACGCAGTATTTT
TRBV5-1	TRBJ2-7	.	few	CASSFDSPYEQYF	TGCGCCAGCAGCTTCGACAGCCCCTACGAGCAGTACTTC
TRBV9	TRBJ1-2	.	.	CASSATTF	TGTGCCAGCAGCGCAACAACCTTC
TRBV5-1	TRBJ1-2	.	.	CASGRTNYGYTF	TGCGCCAGCGGGAGGACTAACTATGGCTACACCTTC
TRBV18	TRBJ2-5	TRBD1	.	CASSPRTGDQETQYF	TGTGCCAGCTCACCCAGGACAGGGGACCAAGAGACCCAGTACTTC
TRBV6-1	TRBJ1-6	TRBD1	.	CASSMVQGAESPLHF	TGTGCCAGCTCCATGGTACAGGGGGCAGAGTCACCCCTCCACTTT
TRBV9	TRBJ1-6	TRBD1	few	CASSGQGNSPLHF	TGTGCCAGCAGCGGACAGGGAAATTCACCCCTCCACTTT
TRBV7-2	TRBJ2-4	.	many	CASSPQGTGGGNIQYF	TGTGCCAGCAGCCCTCAGGGGACCGGAGGCGGAAACATTCAGTACTTC
TRBV28	TRBJ1-2	.	.	CASRMIRGTNYGYTF	TGTGCCAGCAGGATGATACGGGGGACTAACTATGGCTACACCTTC
TRBV29-1	TRBJ1-3	TRBD1	.	CSVTGTGNTIYF	TGCAGCGTGACAGGGACTGGAAACACCATATATTTT
TRBV4-1	TRBJ2-5	TRBD2	few	CASSQEGLALSETQYF	TGCGCCAGCAGCCAAGAAGGACTAGCGCTGTCGGAGACCCAGTACTTC
TRBV30	TRBJ1-4	.	.	CAWSARKPGTKIHQGEKLFF	TGTGCCTGGAGTGCTAGGAAGCCGGGGACAAAGATCCACCAGGGAGAAAAACTGTTTTTT
TRBV7-8	TRBJ2-1	TRBD2	few	CASSTEGAGGRDEQFF	TGTGCCAGCAGCACAGAGGGTGCGGGGGGCAGGGATGAGCAGTTCTTC
TRBV18	TRBJ1-1	TRBD1	few	CASSPTRGPNTEAFF	TGTGCCAGCTCACCGACCAGGGGGCCTAACACTGAAGCTTTCTTT
TRBV29-1	TRBJ2-3	TRBD2	few	CSVLAGADTQYF	TGCAGCGTATTAGCGGGAGCAGATACGCAGTATTTT
TRBV28	TRBJ1-5	.	few	CASRSTKQPQHF	TGTGCCAGCAGGTCCACAAAACAGCCCCAGCATTTT
TRBV5-1	TRBJ2-7	.	many	CASSEDSSYEQYF	TGCGCCAGCAGCGAGGACAGTTCCTACGAGCAGTACTTC
TRBV4-1	TRBJ1-2	.	.	CASNQVEGNYGYTF	TGCGCCAGCAACCAGGTCGAGGGCAACTATGGCTACACCTTC
TRBV7-9	TRBJ2-1	TRBD1	few	CASVEGTGRNEQFF	TGTGCCAGCGTCGAGGGGACAGGTCGGAATGAGCAGTTCTTC
TRBV18	TRBJ1-1	TRBD1	few	CASSGQGADTEAFF	TGTGCCAGCTCAGGACAGGGGGCGGACACTGAAGCTTTCTTT
TRBV28	TRBJ1-2	.	.	CASSFEHRNYGYTF	TGTGCCAGCAGTTTCGAGCACAGAAACTATGGCTACACCTTC
TRBV30	TRBJ1-1	TRBD1	.	CASPGTAFGIAFF	TGTGCCTCCCCCGGGACAGCGTTTGGAATAGCTTTCTTT
TRBV6-4	TRBJ2-4	TRBD1	.	CASSDGQGDIQYF	TGTGCCAGCAGTGATGGACAGGGGGACATTCAGTACTTC
TRBV9	TRBJ2-5	TRBD1	few	CASSVGGTAEETQYF	TGTGCCAGCAGCGTAGGGGGGACAGCAGAAGAGACCCAGTACTTC
TRBV30	TRBJ2-7	TRBD1	.	CACYSERGLGEQYF	TGTGCCTGTTACTCGGAAAGGGGGCTTGGCGAGCAGTACTTC
TRBV28	TRBJ2-3	TRBD1	few	CASTMTGAEDTQYF	TGTGCCAGCACCATGACAGGGGCGGAAGATACGCAGTATTTT
TRBV5-6	TRBJ2-7	TRBD1	.	CASSFGGQVFYEQYF	TGTGCCAGCAGCTTTGGGGGACAGGTTTTCTACGAGCAGTACTTC
TRBV19	TRBJ1-2	TRBD1	.	CASSNRGGYGYTF	TGTGCCAGTAGTAACAGGGGTGGGTATGGCTACACCTTC
TRBV19	TRBJ2-1	.	.	CASSWDGTPYNEQFF	TGTGCCAGTAGTTGGGACGGGACTCCCTACAATGAGCAGTTCTTC
TRBV9	TRBJ2-1	.	.	CASSVGLFRGSSYNEQFF	TGTGCCAGCAGCGTAGGGCTATTCCGAGGGAGCTCCTACAATGAGCAGTTCTTC
TRBV28	TRBJ1-6	TRBD1	.	CASTTRKSGTGVSPLHF	TGTGCCAGCACAACCCGAAAATCCGGGACAGGGGTTTCACCCCTCCACTTT